The next 18 T cell receptor beta chains were all read from a single sample in a study of blood T cell repertoires in COVID-19 (dated by TCRdb to the early 2020s). The receptor library was made with the immunoSEQ multiplex PCR assay. Imported from immuneACCESS, the table was reduced by TCRdb to in-frame sequences with V and J called. These copies leave out some clones; in studies compared against another copy, an unresolved V gene accounts for under half, and the cause of the remainder is not known. Within this sample are under 130,000 clones, with 81% of them counted one time only. The top ten clonotypes cover more than 8% of the sample. Material for sequencing was peripheral blood. The receptors come from a woman aged 70-85 years with acute or convalescent COVID-19.

The chain is built from TRBV29-1 and TRBJ2-3; tentative D call: TRBD2 (6 bases). CDR1 and CDR2 (germline): SQVTM, ANQGSEA. Trimming stripped 7 bases from V and 4 bases from J, with 15 bases between. The CDR3 consists of 13 residues. Here the CDR3 reads CSGEVNGADTQYF. DNA of the CDR3: TGCAGCGGGGAGGTAAACGGGGCAGATACGCAGTATTTT.

The chain couples TRBV5-4 to TRBJ1-1, with D tentatively TRBD1 (6 bases). V was shortened by 0 bases and J by 9 bases, with 9 bases between the two germline ends. CDR3 size: 12 residues. CDR1 SGHNT and CDR2 YYREEE come from the germline V gene (reference sequence). The CDR3 bases are TGTGCCAGCAGCTTGGGGGGGCTGAAAGCTTTCTTT. It codes for CASSLGGLKAFF.

A single count supports this clone. The rearrangement joins TRBV6-5 to TRBJ2-5; TRBD2 aligns across 11 bases. Germline V gene lookup returns CDR1 MNHEY and CDR2 SVGAGI. V was clipped by 4 bases and J by 7 bases; unmatched bases: 5. There are 14 residues in the CDR3. The CDR3 loop is CASSSGTSGLTQYF. CDR3 DNA sequence: TGTGCCAGCAGTTCCGGGACTAGCGGTTTGACCCAGTACTTC.

This clone was seen more than once but under ten times. This chain uses TRBV5-8 with TRBJ1-5, with TRBD1 matching 8 bases. Looked up from germline, CDR1 is SGHTS and CDR2 is YDEGEE. The CDR3 covers 15 residues. Trimming removed 4 bases from V and 5 bases from J; junction bases left unmatched: 8. The chain's CDR3 is CASSPPDRGYQPQHF. In nucleotides, the CDR3 is TGTGCCAGCAGCCCCCCTGACAGGGGTTATCAGCCCCAGCATTTT.

The J gene is TRBJ2-7, the V gene TRBV6-6; D perhaps matches TRBD1 (6 bases). CDR3 length equals 14 residues. Germline CDR1 is MNHNY and CDR2 is SVGAGI (reference sequence). V lost 4 bases to trimming and J lost 7 bases, with 17 bases between them. CDR3 coding DNA: TGTGCCAGCAGTTCCCCCGGACAGCCTCTAGAGCAGTACTTC. Encoded protein: CASSSPGQPLEQYF.

The J gene is TRBJ2-5, the V gene TRBV6-5; 10 bases align to TRBD2. Germline V gene data show CDR1 as MNHEY and CDR2 as SVGAGI. The CDR3 is 15 amino acids. With 4 bases clipped from V and 7 bases from J, the junction kept 9 bases outside the gene matches. CDR3 DNA: TGTGCCAGCAGTTCGGCTAGCGGGGGAATCGGGACCCAGTACTTC. Its translation: CASSSASGGIGTQYF.

The chain has TRBV9 and TRBJ2-2; no firm D call. V was clipped by 6 bases and J by 4 bases, with 19 bases between them. The CDR3 consists of 16 residues. Germline lookup yields CDR1 SGDLS and CDR2 YYNGEE. The CDR3 sequence is CASTRHAGTTTGELFF. The CDR3 bases are TGTGCCAGCACCCGACACGCAGGAACGACCACCGGGGAGCTGTTTTTT.

V is TRBV19 and J is TRBJ2-5; possible D gene TRBD1, 6 bases. CDR1 and CDR2 from the germline V gene are LNHDA and SQIVND (reference sequence). This CDR3 is 14 amino acids long. V was clipped by 3 bases and J by 4 bases, with 12 bases between them. For the CDR3, the DNA is TGTGCCAGTAGTATGGGGGCTAGCCGAGAGACCCAGTACTTC. Translated: CASSMGASRETQYF.

The rearrangement links TRBV7-8 to TRBJ2-2; D perhaps matches TRBD2 (5 bases). Germline CDR1 and CDR2: SGHVS and FQNEAQ. The CDR3 is 12 amino acids. Deletions cut 5 bases from V and 6 bases from J, with 7 bases between. The CDR3 DNA sequence: TGTGCCAGCAGCCTGAGGGCCGGGGAGCTGTTTTTT. Its translation: CASSLRAGELFF.

The rearrangement uses TRBV7-9 and TRBJ1-6, with D perhaps TRBD1 (5 bases). CDR1 SEHNR and CDR2 FQNEAQ come from the germline V gene (reference sequence). V was shortened by 5 bases and J by 10 bases, with 15 bases between the two germline ends. This CDR3 comprises 14 residues. The CDR3 loop reads CASSPVQGESPLHF. In DNA form, the CDR3 reads TGTGCCAGCAGCCCGGTGCAGGGTGAATCACCCCTCCACTTT.

This clone was observed a single time. The genes are TRBV7-6 and TRBJ2-3, with 7 bases matching TRBD1. Losses at the gene ends were 5 bases for V and 1 base for J; bases not matched to a gene: 3. Germline-derived CDR1 and CDR2 are SGHVS and FNYEAQ. The CDR3 contains 14 residues. In DNA form, the CDR3 reads TGTGCCAGCAGCGTAACAGGGGGCACAGATACGCAGTATTTT. Its protein is CASSVTGGTDTQYF.

The CDR3, as DNA: TGTGCCAGCAGCGTAGTCGGGGTCGGCACAGATACGCAGTATTTT. Protein product: CASSVVGVGTDTQYF. The chain is built from TRBV9 and TRBJ2-3; D possibly corresponds to TRBD2 (5 bases). The CDR3 contains 15 residues. The ends were cut back, 0 bases at V and 1 base at J, with 9 bases in the middle. Germline V gene lookup returns CDR1 SGDLS and CDR2 YYNGEE.

This chain uses TRBV27 with TRBJ2-2, with 8 bases matching TRBD1. The CDR3 has 18 amino acids. CDR1 MNHEY and CDR2 SMNVEV come from the germline V gene (reference sequence). The V gene end was trimmed by 6 bases and the J gene end by 0 bases; junction bases not matched to a gene: 12. Here the CDR3 DNA reads TGTGCCAGCAGCTCTTACAGGGGGTCTCAGACGAACACCGGGGAGCTGTTTTTT. Encoded protein: CASSSYRGSQTNTGELFF.

The sample holds one count of this clone. As DNA, the CDR3 is TGTGCCAGCAGTTTCCAGGGGATCGGCTACACCTTC. Protein: CASSFQGIGYTF. The V gene is TRBV28, the J gene TRBJ1-2, with D perhaps TRBD1 (6 bases). V was clipped by 3 bases and J by 8 bases, with 10 bases between them. The CDR3 totals 12 residues. Germline V lookup: CDR1 MDHEN, CDR2 SYDVKM.

The V gene is TRBV7-2, the J gene TRBJ1-6; 7 bases fit TRBD1. With V trimmed by 5 bases and J by 10 bases, 11 bases remained unmatched. The CDR3 has 15 amino acids. Germline V CDR1 and CDR2: SGHTA, FQGNSA. The DNA of the CDR3 is TGTGCCAGCAGCACAGACGGGGGACAGTGGTCACCCCTCCACTTT. The encoded protein is CASSTDGGQWSPLHF. The variable domain in full, completed from reference TRBV7-2 and TRBJ1-6, reads GAGVSQSPSNKVTEKGKDVELRCDPISGHTALYWYRQSLGQGLEFLIYFQGNSAPDKSGLPSDRFSAERTGGSVSTLTIQRTQQEDSAVYLCASSTDGGQWSPLHFGNGTRLTVT.

In its sample, this clone was seen a few times. The chain couples TRBV28 to TRBJ2-1, with 9 positions matching TRBD2. Trimming removed 7 bases from V and 7 bases from J; junction bases left unmatched: 17. Looked up from germline, CDR1 is MDHEN and CDR2 is SYDVKM. The CDR3 spans 17 residues. CDR3 loop: CASIQGGWASGKNEQFF. CDR3 nucleotide sequence: TGTGCCAGCATTCAGGGAGGGTGGGCTAGCGGGAAGAATGAGCAGTTCTTC. The full variable domain, with the rest looked up from reference TRBV28 and TRBJ2-1, is DVKVTQSSRYLVKRTGEKVFLECVQDMDHENMFWYRQDPGLGLRLIYFSYDVKMKEKGDIPEGYSVSREKKERFSLILESASTNQTSMYLCASIQGGWASGKNEQFFGPGTRLTVL.

This chain uses TRBV30 with TRBJ1-2, with TRBD1 matching 7 bases. CDR3 length equals 15 residues. Trimming removed 3 bases from V and 2 bases from J; junction bases left unmatched: 9. The germline gives CDR1 GTSNPN, CDR2 SVGIG (reference sequence). The CDR3 coding sequence is TGTGCCTGGAGCACTGGACAGGCAACAAACTATGGCTACACCTTC. Encoded protein: CAWSTGQATNYGYTF.

CDR3 amino acids: CASSQIGLAGSRSSYNEQFF. The CDR3, as DNA: TGCGCCAGCAGCCAAATCGGACTAGCGGGATCGAGAAGCTCCTACAATGAGCAGTTCTTC. The V and J genes are TRBV4-1 and TRBJ2-1; 12 nucleotides line up with TRBD2. The CDR3 has 20 amino acids. Germline loops: CDR1 MGHRA, CDR2 YSYEKL. V gave up 2 bases and J gave up 0 bases; unmatched junction bases: 11.